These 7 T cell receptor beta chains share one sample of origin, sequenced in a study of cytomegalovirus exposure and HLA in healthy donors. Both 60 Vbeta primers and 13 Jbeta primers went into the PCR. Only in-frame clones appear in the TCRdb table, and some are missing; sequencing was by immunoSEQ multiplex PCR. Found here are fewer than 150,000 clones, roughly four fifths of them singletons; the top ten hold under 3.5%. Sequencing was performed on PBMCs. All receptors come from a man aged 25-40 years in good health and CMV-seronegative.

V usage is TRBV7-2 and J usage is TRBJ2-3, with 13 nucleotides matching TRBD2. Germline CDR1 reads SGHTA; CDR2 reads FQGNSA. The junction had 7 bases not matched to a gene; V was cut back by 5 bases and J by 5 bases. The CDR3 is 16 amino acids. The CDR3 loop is CASSRGLAGVIDTQYF. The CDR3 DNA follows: TGTGCCAGCAGCCGTGGACTAGCGGGAGTCATAGATACGCAGTATTTT.

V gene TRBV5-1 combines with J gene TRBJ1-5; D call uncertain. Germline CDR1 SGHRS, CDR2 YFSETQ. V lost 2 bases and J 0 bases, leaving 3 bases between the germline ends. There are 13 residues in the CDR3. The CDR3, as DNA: TGCGCCAGCAGCTTCGGTAGCAATCAGCCCCAGCATTTT. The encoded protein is CASSFGSNQPQHF. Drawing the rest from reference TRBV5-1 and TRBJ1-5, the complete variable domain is KAGVTQTPRYLIKTRGQQVTLSCSPISGHRSVSWYQQTPGQGLQFLFEYFSETQRNKGNFPGRFSGRQFSNSRSEMNVSTLELGDSALYLCASSFGSNQPQHFGDGTRLSIL.

The CDR3 nucleotides are TGTGCCAGCAGTTACTCGGTCGGTGAAGCGTTCAATGAGCAGTTCTTC. It is translated as CASSYSVGEAFNEQFF. J is TRBJ2-1 and V is TRBV6-5; unclear D gene. V was pared by 0 bases and J by 6 bases, with 15 bases between. The CDR3 has 16 residues. Germline lookup yields CDR1 MNHEY and CDR2 SVGAGI.

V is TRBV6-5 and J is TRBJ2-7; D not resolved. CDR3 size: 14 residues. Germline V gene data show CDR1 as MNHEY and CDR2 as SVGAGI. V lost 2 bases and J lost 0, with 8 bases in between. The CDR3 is CASSYGGDSYEQYF. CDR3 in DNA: TGTGCCAGCAGTTACGGCGGTGACTCCTACGAGCAGTACTTC.

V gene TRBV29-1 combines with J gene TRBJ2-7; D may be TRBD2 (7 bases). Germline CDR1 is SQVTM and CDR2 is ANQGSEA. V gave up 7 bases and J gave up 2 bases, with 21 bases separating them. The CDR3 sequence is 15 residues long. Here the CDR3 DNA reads TGCAGCGGGGTCGCGGGGGCGCTTGGGGCCTACGAGCAGTACTTC. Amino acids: CSGVAGALGAYEQYF.

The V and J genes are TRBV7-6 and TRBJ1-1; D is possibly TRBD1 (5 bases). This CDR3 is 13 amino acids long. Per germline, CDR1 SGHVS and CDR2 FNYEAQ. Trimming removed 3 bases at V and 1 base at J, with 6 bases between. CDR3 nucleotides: TGTGCCAGCAGCTTTACAGGGAACACTGAAGCTTTCTTT. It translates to CASSFTGNTEAFF.

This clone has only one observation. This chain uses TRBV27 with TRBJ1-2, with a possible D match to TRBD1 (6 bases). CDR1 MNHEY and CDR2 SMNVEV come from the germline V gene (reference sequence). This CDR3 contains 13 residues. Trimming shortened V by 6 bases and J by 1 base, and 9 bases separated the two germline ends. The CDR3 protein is CASSQGGNYGYTF. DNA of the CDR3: TGTGCCAGCAGCCAAGGGGGTAACTATGGCTACACCTTC.